Shown below are 21 T cell receptor beta chains from a single sample sequenced in a study of CD8 T cells in ankylosing spondylitis. Findings and caveats of the study: Ankylosing spondylitis blood appeared to be characterized by a TCR beta motif of 8 or 9 highly homologous variants.

Antigens for these TCRs are unknown. TCRdb re-called the 5' RACE reads through MiXCR, storing one row per CDR3 protein. The sample shows some 800,000 distinct CDR3 sequences, 12% of them seen only once. The specimen was blood, either unsorted or a sorted T cell fraction (not recorded which). Source of these receptors: a male donor with ankylosing spondylitis.

This clonotype was seen many times. The rearrangement joins TRBV12-3 or TRBV12-4 to TRBJ2-5, with 8 bases identical to TRBD1. The CDR3 has 14 amino acids. V dropped 6 bases and J dropped 5; count of bases not matched to a gene: 8. The CDR3 DNA follows: TGTGCCAGCAGCCCCCAGACAGGGGTCGAGACCCAGTACTTC. It codes for CASSPQTGVETQYF.

This clonotype was seen only a few times. The chain carries TRBV5-4 and TRBJ2-3; a possible D gene is TRBD1 (5 bases). V lost 4 bases to trimming and J lost 7 bases, with 13 bases between them. Germline V gene sequence: CDR1 SGHNT, CDR2 YYREEE (reference sequence). The CDR3 is made up of 13 amino acids. In DNA form, the CDR3 reads TGTGCCAGCAGCAGGACCAGGGAAAATACGCAGTATTTT. It encodes CASSRTRENTQYF. Using reference TRBV5-4 and TRBJ2-3 for the parts outside the CDR3, the full variable domain is ETGVTQSPTHLIKTRGQQVTLRCSSQSGHNTVSWYQQALGQGPQFIFQYYREEENGRGNFPPRFSGLQFPNYSSELNVNALELDDSALYLCASSRTRENTQYFGPGTRLTVL.

There are many counts of this clonotype. The chain joins TRBV28 to TRBJ1-1, with a weak D call TRBD1 (6 bases). The CDR3 is made up of 11 amino acids. Trimming removed 8 bases at V and 10 bases at J, with 14 bases between. Germline values: CDR1 MDHEN, CDR2 SYDVKM. In DNA, the CDR3 is TGTGCCAGCCTCAGGGGACCCAGAGCTTTCTTT. This gives the protein CASLRGPRAFF.

The J gene is TRBJ1-1, the V gene TRBV6-2 or TRBV6-3; D perhaps matches TRBD1 (6 bases). The V gene's germline CDR1 is MNHEY and CDR2 SVGEGT. The CDR3 is 14 amino acids. Deletions cut 6 bases from V and 8 bases from J, with 19 bases between. The CDR3 region has the DNA TGTGCCAGCAGGGAGGCCACAGGGCTTCCCGAAGCTTTCTTT. Encoded protein: CASREATGLPEAFF.

This clonotype was detected only a few times. This chain links TRBV18 with TRBJ1-1; unclear D gene. Germline CDR1 and CDR2: KGHSH and LQKENI. This CDR3 is 14 amino acids long. V was pared by 1 base and J by 1 base, with 7 bases between. Here the CDR3 reads CASSPLLGNTEAFF. CDR3 sequence (DNA): TGTGCCAGCTCACCACTTCTGGGGAACACTGAAGCTTTCTTT.

The chain combines TRBV7-6 with TRBJ2-2, with D possibly called TRBD1 or TRBD2 (5 bases each). CDR1 and CDR2 from the germline V gene are SGHVS and FNYEAQ. V shed 5 bases and J shed 0 bases, with 10 bases lying between them. The CDR3 contains 15 residues. The CDR3 loop is CASSGGTTNTGELFF. The DNA for the CDR3 is TGTGCCAGCAGCGGGGGAACCACGAACACCGGGGAGCTGTTTTTT.

The sample holds a few counts of this clonotype. The chain links TRBV28 to TRBJ1-2; D gene ambiguous. Germline-derived CDR1 and CDR2 are MDHEN and SYDVKM. Trimming cost V 4 bases and J 4 bases, with 10 bases left between them. The CDR3 runs 13 residues. The DNA for the CDR3 is TGTGCCAGCAGTTCTCAGGCTGTCTATGGCTACACCTTC. Amino acids: CASSSQAVYGYTF.

The CDR3 DNA sequence: TGTGCCACCAGCAGGGAACTATACCTAGGGGAGACCCAGTACTTC. Protein product: CATSRELYLGETQYF. The chain links TRBV15 to TRBJ2-5; no clear D. The CDR3 has 15 amino acids. Germline-derived CDR1 and CDR2 are LNHNV and YYDKDF (reference sequence). The ends were cut back, 3 bases at V and 5 bases at J, with 16 bases in the middle.

The chain has TRBV20-1 and TRBJ2-5; weak D call: TRBD1 (6 bases). CDR3 size: 16 residues. The V and J ends lost 1 base and 2 bases respectively, with 17 bases between them. The V gene's germline CDR1 is DFQATT and CDR2 SNEGSKA (reference sequence). CDR3 coding DNA: TGCAGTGCTAGAGCGTCGACAGGCGAACTTCAAGAGACCCAGTACTTC. Its translation: CSARASTGELQETQYF.

The gene calls are TRBV28 and TRBJ1-5; D is undetermined. Germline values: CDR1 MDHEN, CDR2 SYDVKM. Trimming took off 10 bases at V and 0 bases at J, with 16 bases between the two ends. The CDR3 has 15 residues. This CDR3 is CATQGSRHSNQPQHF. The DNA of the CDR3 is TGTGCCACCCAAGGGTCGAGACATAGCAATCAGCCCCAGCATTTT.

The CDR3 sequence: CASSPGPRETQYF. Written as DNA, the CDR3 is TGTGCCAGCAGTCCAGGGCCAAGGGAGACCCAGTACTTC. The V gene is TRBV5-5, the J gene TRBJ2-5, with a tentative D call TRBD1 (5 bases). V was trimmed by 5 bases and J by 5 bases, leaving 13 bases between them. Germline V lookup: CDR1 SGHKS, CDR2 YYEKEE (reference sequence). The CDR3 has 13 residues. Drawing the rest from reference TRBV5-5 and TRBJ2-5, the complete variable domain is DAGVTQSPTHLIKTRGQQVTLRCSPISGHKSVSWYQQVLGQGPQFIFQYYEKEERGRGNFPDRFSARQFPNYSSELNVNALLLGDSALYLCASSPGPRETQYFGPGTRLLVL.

This clonotype appeared a few times. This chain links TRBV4-3 with TRBJ2-2; weak D call: TRBD2 (6 bases). Trimming stripped 1 base from V and 0 bases from J, with 12 bases between. This CDR3 comprises 17 residues. Germline CDR1 and CDR2: LGHNA and YSLEER. The DNA for the CDR3 is TGCGCCAGCAGCCAAGTTTGGCGGGATCCGAACACCGGGGAGCTGTTTTTT. It is translated as CASSQVWRDPNTGELFF.

In its sample, this clonotype was seen a few times. This rearrangement joins TRBV4-3 to TRBJ2-7, with D uncertain. The ends were cut back, 0 bases at V and 2 bases at J, with 14 bases in the middle. CDR1 LGHNA and CDR2 YSLEER come from the germline V gene. The CDR3 runs 16 residues. The CDR3 DNA reads TGCGCCAGCAGCCAAGATACCCGGCAGAACCCCTACGAGCAGTACTTC. Encoded protein: CASSQDTRQNPYEQYF.

Only a few counts were recorded for this clonotype. This chain joins TRBV6-6 and TRBJ2-7; D might be TRBD2 (5 bases). Germline loops: CDR1 MNHNY, CDR2 SVGAGI (reference sequence). V was clipped by 2 bases and J by 7 bases, with 9 bases between them. CDR3 size: 12 residues. The CDR3 nucleotides read TGTGCCAGCAGTTACGTCGAGGGAGAGCAGTACTTC. Amino acids: CASSYVEGEQYF.

This clonotype was detected only a few times. The rearrangement uses TRBV20-1 and TRBJ1-6; TRBD1 might be the D (5 bases). CDR3 length equals 13 residues. The V end was cut by 1 base, the J end by 9 bases, with 10 bases between. Germline V gene sequence: CDR1 DFQATT, CDR2 SNEGSKA (reference sequence). The chain's CDR3 is CSARGQLGSPLHF. CDR3 sequence (DNA): TGCAGTGCTAGAGGACAGTTAGGTTCACCCCTCCACTTT.

The chain couples TRBV24-1 to TRBJ1-2, with a weak D call TRBD1 (5 bases). Germline V gene lookup returns CDR1 KGHDR and CDR2 SFDVKD. Between the trimmed V and J ends, which lost 5 bases and 8 bases, there was a span of 11 bases. The CDR3 runs 12 residues. The CDR3: CATSASGRGYTF. Written as DNA, the CDR3 is TGTGCCACCAGTGCTTCAGGGAGAGGCTACACCTTC.

V usage is TRBV5-1 and J usage is TRBJ2-5; tentatively, D is TRBD2 (6 bases). The germline V gene has CDR1 SGHRS and CDR2 YFSETQ. The CDR3 is made up of 14 amino acids. V gave up 4 bases and J gave up 4 bases, with 14 bases separating them. The CDR3: CASSPLGGIETQYF. Written as DNA, the CDR3 is TGCGCCAGCAGCCCCCTCGGCGGGATAGAGACCCAGTACTTC.

A few counts support this clonotype. The genes are TRBV6-1 and TRBJ1-2; D is perhaps TRBD1 (6 bases). Germline-derived CDR1 and CDR2 are MNHNS and SASEGT. The CDR3 is 13 residues long. The V end was cut by 10 bases, the J end by 4 bases, with 16 bases between. CDR3 loop: CATSVRGGYGYTF. The CDR3 DNA reads TGTGCCACATCCGTCAGGGGCGGCTATGGCTACACCTTC.

This clonotype was counted at least ten times. The chain is built from TRBV18 and TRBJ2-7; 8 bases are a match to TRBD1. With V trimmed by 4 bases and J by 5 bases, 16 bases remained unmatched. This CDR3 has 17 amino acids. In germline, CDR1 is KGHSH, CDR2 LQKENI. The CDR3 reads CASSLRRGLSWVDEQYF. The CDR3 DNA reads as TGTGCCAGCTCACTTCGCAGGGGGCTTAGCTGGGTCGACGAGCAGTACTTC.

This chain links TRBV6-5 with TRBJ2-5; 8 bases map to TRBD2. Germline V gives CDR1 MNHEY, CDR2 SVGAGI. Unmatched junction bases numbered 8, after V lost 4 bases and J lost 1 base. The CDR3 runs 16 residues. The DNA for the CDR3 is TGTGCCAGCAGTTTACGAACTAGCGGCCTCCAAGAGACCCAGTACTTC. It is translated as CASSLRTSGLQETQYF.

In its sample, this clonotype was seen many times. V is TRBV12-3 or TRBV12-4 and J is TRBJ1-5; D possibly corresponds to TRBD1 (6 bases). CDR3 size: 13 residues. Trimming shortened V by 4 bases and J by 7 bases, and 11 bases separated the two germline ends. The CDR3 DNA reads TGTGCCAGCAGTTGGGGAGGGGGGCAGCCCCAGCATTTT. Translating it yields CASSWGGGQPQHF.